This TCR beta chain was sequenced for a study of metastatic and nonmetastatic thyroid tumors. Every patient underwent thyroid surgery untreated. This clone rates as medium-sized. TCRdb reassembled clones from the PCR reads with MiXCR. The data contain some 23,000 clones, approximately 11% of them singletons. The sequencing input was blood. The source of this sequence is a female donor with papillary thyroid cancer or a benign thyroid nodule (not recorded which). Some clones in this sample may be carry-over from other donors' samples.

The CDR3 DNA reads as TGTGCCAGCTCTAAAAGGGGGGGGCTATCCGAGCAGTACTTC. Translating gives CASSKRGGLSEQYF. The chain couples TRBV6-1 to TRBJ2-7; D possibly corresponds to TRBD2 (7 bases). Trimming left V 8 bases short and J 6 bases short, with 20 bases between. The CDR3 is 14 amino acids. Germline-derived CDR1 and CDR2 are MNHNS and SASEGT.